What follows are 21 T cell receptor beta chains derived from one specimen sequenced in a study of T cells after yellow fever vaccination. Using its own MiXCR run on the 5' RACE reads, TCRdb lists one record per CDR3 protein. The sample has 320,000 or so distinct CDR3 sequences, 8.1% seen once. The material was PBMCs, obtained roughly 46 days after the first yellow fever vaccination. The origin of the receptors is a man younger than 30 who received the YFV17D yellow fever vaccine.

This clonotype was picked up many times. The J gene is TRBJ1-4, the V gene TRBV4-3, with no clear D. This CDR3 has 13 amino acids. Trimming left V 4 bases short and J 7 bases short, with 10 bases between. Germline V gene data show CDR1 as LGHNA and CDR2 as YSLEER. The CDR3 is CASSLPRSEKLFF. The CDR3, as DNA: TGCGCCAGCAGCCTACCCCGGAGTGAAAAACTGTTTTTT.

This clonotype came up a few times. The chain joins TRBV18 to TRBJ2-2, with D possibly being TRBD1 (6 bases). Germline CDR1 and CDR2: KGHSH and LQKENI. This CDR3 comprises 15 residues. V gave up 3 bases and J gave up 5 bases, with 13 bases separating them. The CDR3 reads CASSPRTDKTGELFF. The CDR3 nucleotides read TGTGCCAGCTCACCCAGGACAGACAAGACCGGGGAGCTGTTTTTT.

The chain carries TRBV10-3 and TRBJ2-2, with 9 nucleotides matching TRBD2. The CDR3 contains 15 residues. CDR1 and CDR2 (germline): ENHRY, SYGVKD. The trim removed 7 bases at V and 2 bases at J, leaving 5 bases unmatched. The CDR3 protein is CAITPGLANTGELFF. CDR3 DNA: TGTGCCATCACCCCGGGACTAGCCAACACCGGGGAGCTGTTTTTT.

The chain is built from TRBV7-6 and TRBJ2-1; 8 bases match TRBD2. The CDR3 is made up of 14 amino acids. CDR1 and CDR2 (germline): SGHVS, FNYEAQ. V trimming: 10 bases; J trimming: 4 bases; junction bases outside the gene matches: 9. The chain's CDR3 is CATGSGGGYNEQFF. In DNA, the CDR3 is TGTGCCACAGGCAGCGGCGGGGGGTACAATGAGCAGTTCTTC. The full variable domain, rest sourced from reference TRBV7-6 and TRBJ2-1, is GAGVSQSPRYKVTKRGQDVALRCDPISGHVSLYWYRQALGQGPEFLTYFNYEAQQDKSGLPNDRFSAERPEGSISTLTIQRTEQRDSAMYRCATGSGGGYNEQFFGPGTRLTVL.

This clonotype appeared many times. The V gene is TRBV27, the J gene TRBJ2-1; unclear D gene. V was trimmed by 9 bases and J by 8 bases, leaving 17 bases between them. Per the germline V gene, CDR1 is MNHEY and CDR2 is SMNVEV (reference sequence). This CDR3 spans 13 amino acids. This CDR3 reads CASFPHFGDEQFF. The CDR3 coding sequence is TGTGCCAGTTTTCCGCATTTCGGCGATGAGCAGTTCTTC.

The chain couples TRBV20-1 to TRBJ2-5; 7 bases match TRBD2. Germline V gene data show CDR1 as DFQATT and CDR2 as SNEGSKA (reference sequence). J lost 2 bases, V lost 3 bases, and 6 bases had no gene match. The CDR3 totals 14 residues. The DNA of the CDR3 is TGCAGTGCTAGGATCTCTAGCGGTCAAGAGACCCAGTACTTC. It translates to CSARISSGQETQYF.

The chain joins TRBV7-9 to TRBJ1-4; 7 bases agree with TRBD1. The junction had 6 bases not matched to a gene; V was cut back by 5 bases and J by 3 bases. CDR1 and CDR2 (germline): SEHNR, FQNEAQ (reference sequence). This CDR3 is built from 15 residues. The CDR3: CASSDTGESNEKLFF. Here the CDR3 DNA reads TGTGCCAGCAGCGATACAGGGGAATCTAATGAAAAACTGTTTTTT.

The gene calls are TRBV6-5 and TRBJ2-1; TRBD2 matches 13 bases. Trimming at V came to 2 bases and at J to 8 bases, leaving 12 bases not matched to a gene. CDR3 size: 18 residues. Germline CDR1 and CDR2: MNHEY and SVGAGI. This CDR3 is CASSYRGSTSGGMHEQFF. Written as DNA, the CDR3 is TGTGCCAGCAGTTACCGAGGTTCGACTAGCGGGGGGATGCATGAGCAGTTCTTC.

This clonotype has more than one count but fewer than ten. In DNA, the CDR3 is TGTGCCATCAGTGAGTTCAGCAGGATCACAGATACGCAGTATTTT. This sequence encodes CAISEFSRITDTQYF. The chain has TRBV10-3 and TRBJ2-3; D unclear. The CDR3 is made up of 15 amino acids. Trimming removed 1 base at V and 2 bases at J, with 10 bases between. CDR1 and CDR2 (germline): ENHRY, SYGVKD.

This clonotype was seen more than once but under ten times. This chain uses TRBV7-9 with TRBJ2-1; no clear D gene. The germline V and J ends were trimmed by 6 bases and 8 bases, with 17 bases remaining between them. The CDR3 contains 14 residues. CDR1 is SEHNR and CDR2 is FQNEAQ in the germline V gene (reference sequence). The CDR3 coding sequence is TGTGCCAGCAGTCCCACCCTACTGTCCGATGAGCAGTTCTTC. Translating gives CASSPTLLSDEQFF. Looking up the rest from reference TRBV7-9 and TRBJ2-1 gives the full variable domain: DTGVSQNPRHKITKRGQNVTFRCDPISEHNRLYWYRQTLGQGPEFLTYFQNEAQLEKSRLLSDRFSAERPKGSFSTLEIQRTEQGDSAMYLCASSPTLLSDEQFFGPGTRLTVL.

This clonotype has at least ten counts. The rearrangement links TRBV20-1 to TRBJ2-1, with 8 bases that match TRBD2. Germline V gene sequence: CDR1 DFQATT, CDR2 SNEGSKA (reference sequence). The CDR3 extends over 20 amino acids. V was clipped by 0 bases and J by 0 bases; unmatched bases: 16. CDR3 nucleotides: TGCAGTGCTAGAGATCCTACCGGCGGGGGGCCGAGGAGCTCCTACAATGAGCAGTTCTTC. This codes for CSARDPTGGGPRSSYNEQFF.

The V call is TRBV15, the J call TRBJ2-2; D call uncertain. The CDR3 is made up of 14 amino acids. Germline CDR1 reads LNHNV; CDR2 reads YYDKDF (reference sequence). V lost 3 bases, J lost 1 base, and 6 bases lay in between. In DNA, the CDR3 is TGTGCCACCAGCAGGGGTAGGAACACCGGGGAGCTGTTTTTT. Protein sequence: CATSRGRNTGELFF.

The gene calls are TRBV12-3 or TRBV12-4 and TRBJ1-5, with TRBD1 identical over 7 bases. The CDR3 loop spans 14 amino acids. V shed 6 bases and J 3 bases; nucleotides not matched to a gene: 5. CDR3 protein: CASRSGTVNQPQHF. CDR3 sequence (DNA): TGTGCCAGCAGGTCCGGGACAGTCAATCAGCCCCAGCATTTT.

The V call is TRBV5-6, the J call TRBJ2-5; D not resolved. Germline assignment: CDR1 SGHDT and CDR2 YYEEEE. Trimming took 4 bases from V and 5 from J, leaving 12 bases between them. The CDR3 runs 13 residues. CDR3 protein: CASSHWEMETQYF. CDR3 coding DNA: TGTGCCAGCAGCCACTGGGAAATGGAGACCCAGTACTTC.

In this sample, this clonotype turned up a few times. This sequence joins TRBV4-1 and TRBJ2-5, with 7 positions matching TRBD2. V lost 1 base to trimming and J lost 1 base; unmatched junction nucleotides: 3. CDR1 and CDR2 from the germline V gene are MGHRA and YSYEKL. This CDR3 contains 15 residues. In nucleotides, the CDR3 is TGCGCCAGCAGCCAAGCGCGGGGGTTCCAAGAGACCCAGTACTTC. Encoded protein: CASSQARGFQETQYF.

CDR3 bases: TGTGCCAGCAGCCCCATAAGGGGGAAAGGGACGCAGTATTTT. Encoded protein: CASSPIRGKGTQYF. The chain recombines TRBV11-2 with TRBJ2-3; D perhaps matches TRBD1 (6 bases). Germline V CDR1 and CDR2: SGHAT, FQNNGV. The germline V and J ends were trimmed by 5 bases and 9 bases, with 18 bases remaining between them. This CDR3 has 14 residues.

V gene TRBV20-1 combines with J gene TRBJ1-5, with D perhaps matching TRBD1 (6 bases). Germline V gene lookup returns CDR1 DFQATT and CDR2 SNEGSKA (reference sequence). The CDR3 is 14 residues long. Trimming pared 1 base from V and 4 bases from J, leaving 11 bases between. CDR3: CSARVPGVNQPQHF. The CDR3 nucleotides read TGCAGTGCTAGAGTCCCAGGGGTGAATCAGCCCCAGCATTTT.

Comment on this clonotype: A single base separates this from a much larger clone, so it may be a read error. The CDR3 does not end in the conserved phenylalanine or tryptophan, so this is likely a read error. The genes are TRBV2 and TRBJ1-5; no firm D call. Germline values: CDR1 SNHLY, CDR2 FYNNEI. Trimming left V 5 bases short and J 4 bases short, with 15 bases between. The CDR3 is made up of 15 amino acids. CDR3 DNA: TGTGCCAGCAGTCTAGACCCGGGAACTAATCAGCCCCAGCATTCT. Amino acid sequence: CASSLDPGTNQPQHS.

The V call is TRBV6-2 or TRBV6-3, the J call TRBJ2-2, with D possibly TRBD2 on 6 matching bases. V was cut by 2 bases and J by 0 bases, with 7 bases left in between. Per the germline V gene, CDR1 is MNHEY and CDR2 is SVGEGT. The CDR3 covers 15 residues. CDR3 protein: CASSYGLTNTGELFF. The CDR3 region has the DNA TGTGCCAGCAGTTACGGACTAACGAACACCGGGGAGCTGTTTTTT.

This clonotype was counted between two and nine times. The chain recombines TRBV12-3 or TRBV12-4 with TRBJ2-5; 8 nucleotides match TRBD1. Losses at the gene ends were 6 bases for V and 5 bases for J; bases not matched to a gene: 11. The CDR3 extends over 15 amino acids. The CDR3 nucleotides are TGTGCCAGCAGGACGACAGGGGACGTCGAGGAGACCCAGTACTTC. The encoded protein is CASRTTGDVEETQYF.

In its sample, this clonotype was seen many times. J is TRBJ1-5 and V is TRBV18; the D gene is possibly TRBD1 (6 bases). This CDR3 region has 14 residues. The germline V gene has CDR1 KGHSH and CDR2 LQKENI. Trimming took 3 bases from V and 7 from J, leaving 13 bases between them. The CDR3 sequence: CASSPGQGWQPQHF. CDR3 DNA sequence: TGTGCCAGCTCACCTGGCCAGGGGTGGCAGCCCCAGCATTTT. The full variable domain, rest sourced from reference TRBV18 and TRBJ1-5, is NAGVMQNPRHLVRRRGQEARLRCSPMKGHSHVYWYRQLPEEGLKFMVYLQKENIIDESGMPKERFSAEFPKEGPSILRIQQVVRGDSAAYFCASSPGQGWQPQHFGDGTRLSIL.